Listed here are 2 T cell receptor beta chains from one sample, sequenced in a study of blood T cells in healthy people across ages. The second PCR ran roughly 7 to 11 cycles with a sample-barcoded 5' primer and J-beta primers. TCRdb processed the 5' RACE reads anew with MiXCR; each CDR3 protein has one entry. This sample has 1.5 million to 2 million distinct CDR3 sequences; roughly 27% occur once, and the top ten carry about 7.7%. The sequenced material came from blood. Receptors were obtained from a woman under 40 in good health.

This clonotype was seen a handful of times. The chain employs TRBV11-2 and TRBJ2-5; D call uncertain. The V gene's germline CDR1 is SGHAT and CDR2 FQNNGV. The CDR3 extends over 11 amino acids. The germline V and J ends were trimmed by 5 bases and 5 bases, with 6 bases remaining between them. CDR3 sequence: CASSDSETQYF. The CDR3, as DNA: TGTGCCAGCAGCGACTCGGAGACCCAGTACTTC.

Note on this clonotype: A read error may account for a junction end that differs from germline. The chain carries TRBV4-2 and TRBJ2-7; TRBD1 aligns across 9 bases. Germline CDR1 and CDR2: LGHNA and YNFKEQ. This CDR3 region has 16 residues. The CDR3 is CVSSPEGQGTTYEQYF. The DNA of the CDR3 is TGTGTCAGCAGCCCAGAGGGACAGGGTACCACCTACGAGCAGTACTTC.